This entry describes one T cell receptor (beta chain). Authors' data handling: By means of reference gene primer amplification, nucleated cell counts were estimated. Assay used: immunoSEQ multiplex PCR; TCRdb lists only in-frame clones, some missing. D and trimming come from the DNA, and the V and J calls and clone size come from that table. Of more than 150,000 clones in the sample, about 85% were seen once. This entry belongs to a study of blood T cell repertoires in COVID-19. Study overall: Samples of COVID-19 (acute and convalescent) were obtained from the United States, Italy and Spain. Sources were T cells, B-cell-depleted T cells, or PBMCs; the material itself was cDNA or gDNA.

This CDR3 contains 14 residues. Deletions cut 4 bases from V and 4 bases from J, with 13 bases between. Germline V CDR1 and CDR2: MNHNY, SVGAGI (reference sequence). The TCR originated in a woman older than 75 with acute or convalescent COVID-19. Sequenced sample: peripheral blood. The chain has TRBV6-6 and TRBJ1-2, with D possibly TRBD1 on 6 matching bases. The CDR3 DNA follows: TGTGCCAGCAGTTCCGGGGGGGGCCTCTATGGCTACACCTTC. It encodes CASSSGGGLYGYTF.